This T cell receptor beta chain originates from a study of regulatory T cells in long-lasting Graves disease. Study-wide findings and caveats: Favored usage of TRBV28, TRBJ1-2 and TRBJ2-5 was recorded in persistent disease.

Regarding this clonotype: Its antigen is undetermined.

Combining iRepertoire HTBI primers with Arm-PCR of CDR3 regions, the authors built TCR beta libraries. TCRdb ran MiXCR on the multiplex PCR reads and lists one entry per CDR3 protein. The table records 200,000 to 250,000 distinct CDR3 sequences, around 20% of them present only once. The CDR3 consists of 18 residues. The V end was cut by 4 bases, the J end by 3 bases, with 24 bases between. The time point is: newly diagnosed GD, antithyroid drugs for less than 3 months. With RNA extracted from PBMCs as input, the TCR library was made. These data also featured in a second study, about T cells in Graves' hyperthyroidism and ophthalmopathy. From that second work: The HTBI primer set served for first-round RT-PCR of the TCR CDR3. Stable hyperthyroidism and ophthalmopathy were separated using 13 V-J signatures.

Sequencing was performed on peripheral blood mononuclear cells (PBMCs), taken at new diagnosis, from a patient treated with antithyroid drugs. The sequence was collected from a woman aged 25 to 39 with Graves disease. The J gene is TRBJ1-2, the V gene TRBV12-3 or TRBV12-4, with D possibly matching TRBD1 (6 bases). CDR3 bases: TGTGCCAGCAGTTCCCCGGACAGTCTAGGGTCTCCAGACTATGGCTACACCTTC. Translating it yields CASSSPDSLGSPDYGYTF.